The clone carrying this TCR beta chain was seen only a few times. The repertoire was sequenced with immunoSEQ multiplex PCR; TCRdb's copy has only in-frame clones and lacks some. Found here are about 160,000 clones, 93% of them singletons; the top ten hold over 4%. This specimen belongs to a study of control samples from healthy donors and cancer patients. Germline V CDR1 and CDR2: MNHEY, SVGEGT. Trimming removed 5 bases from V and 6 bases from J; junction bases left unmatched: 21. The CDR3 has 19 residues. The sequence derives from a woman in her fifties or sixties in good health. Sequencing used blood. This rearrangement joins TRBV6-2 or TRBV6-3 to TRBJ2-5; TRBD2 matches at 10 bases. In nucleotides, the CDR3 is TGTGCCAGCAGTCCAGCGGGGGGGCAAACAATACCGCTAGATAAGACCCAGTACTTC. It translates to CASSPAGGQTIPLDKTQYF.